The present T cell receptor beta chain was sequenced within a study of CD8 T cells in ankylosing spondylitis. Whole-study results and caveats: Researchers reportedly found disease-linked clones significantly enriched in matched ankylosing spondylitis synovial fluid. The disease-linked clones had a CD8+ phenotype and low blood frequencies. A TCR beta motif of under ten highly homologous variants appeared characteristic of ankylosing spondylitis blood.

The ends were cut back, 0 bases at V and 7 bases at J, with 22 bases in the middle. Looked up from germline, CDR1 is SGHKS and CDR2 is YYEKEE (reference sequence). This CDR3 is built from 17 residues. In the case of this clonotype: Its antigen remains unidentified.

The authors made TCR beta libraries by quantitative 5'-RACE with molecular barcodes. In TCRdb, the 5' RACE reads were re-called with MiXCR into one record per CDR3 protein. This sample has about 840,000 distinct CDR3 sequences; 12% occur once, and the top ten carry 0.51%. This chain uses TRBV5-5 with TRBJ1-2, with TRBD1 as a possible D gene (5 bases). The sample taken for sequencing was blood, either unsorted or a sorted T cell fraction (not recorded which). The TCR sequence derives from a male donor with ankylosing spondylitis. As DNA, the CDR3 is TGTGCCAGCAGCTTGGGGGTCGGACAAGAGATAATCGGTGGCTACACCTTC. It codes for CASSLGVGQEIIGGYTF.